These 28 T cell receptor beta chains originate from one sample sequenced in a study of technical replicates of blood from a handful of donors. Profiled with immunoSEQ multiplex PCR; TCRdb holds only in-frame clones, not every one. Of around 67,000 clones listed, roughly 95% are singletons. Material: T cells isolated from PBMCs. All receptors come from a human donor in good health.

This clone appeared once. The J gene is TRBJ1-4, the V gene TRBV7-2; 7 nucleotides line up with TRBD1. V was pared by 5 bases and J by 7 bases, with 10 bases of the junction left unmatched. CDR3 length: 15 amino acids. CDR1 is SGHTA and CDR2 is FQGNSA in the germline V gene. This CDR3 is CASSESQGGSEKLFF. For the CDR3, the DNA is TGTGCCAGCAGCGAAAGCCAGGGGGGAAGTGAAAAACTGTTTTTT.

V usage is TRBV29-1 and J usage is TRBJ1-2; possibly TRBD1 for D (5 bases). CDR1 is SQVTM and CDR2 is ANQGSEA in the germline V gene. Deletions cut 7 bases from V and 5 bases from J, with 17 bases between. CDR3 length: 13 amino acids. The CDR3 spells CSARDAGGYGYTF. The CDR3 DNA sequence: TGCAGCGCCCGGGACGCTGGGGGGTATGGCTACACCTTC.

The V and J genes are TRBV29-1 and TRBJ2-2; TRBD2 matches 9 bases. CDR3 length equals 15 residues. V shed 7 bases and J 5 bases; nucleotides not matched to a gene: 11. CDR1 is SQVTM and CDR2 is ANQGSEA in the germline V gene. This CDR3 is CSAAWREGRTGELFF. Written as DNA, the CDR3 is TGCAGCGCGGCTTGGCGGGAGGGCCGAACCGGGGAGCTGTTTTTT.

The chain is built from TRBV18 and TRBJ2-3, with 8 bases matching TRBD2. V lost 4 bases and J lost 2; bases outside the gene matches: 5. Per germline, CDR1 KGHSH and CDR2 LQKENI. The CDR3 consists of 15 residues. The chain's CDR3 is CASSHGLALTDTQYF. DNA for the CDR3: TGTGCCAGCTCACACGGACTAGCACTCACAGATACGCAGTATTTT.

In its sample, this clone was seen a few times. The J gene is TRBJ1-1, the V gene TRBV5-4; the D gene is possibly TRBD1 (6 bases). The germline gives CDR1 SGHNT, CDR2 YYREEE (reference sequence). The ends were cut back, 2 bases at V and 1 base at J, with 12 bases in the middle. The CDR3 has 15 residues. Here the CDR3 reads CASSFSGGPNTEAFF. DNA for the CDR3: TGTGCCAGCAGCTTTTCGGGGGGCCCGAACACTGAAGCTTTCTTT.

This chain connects TRBV5-4 to TRBJ1-2; D may be TRBD1 (6 bases). The length of the CDR3 is 16 residues. The ends were cut back, 4 bases at V and 0 bases at J, with 16 bases in the middle. CDR1 and CDR2 from the germline V gene are SGHNT and YYREEE (reference sequence). The CDR3 bases are TGTGCCAGCAGCCCTGGGACACCGAGGACTAACTATGGCTACACCTTC. This sequence encodes CASSPGTPRTNYGYTF.

The V call is TRBV11-1, the J call TRBJ1-1; TRBD1 matches at 8 bases. Germline V lookup: CDR1 SGHAT, CDR2 FQDESV (reference sequence). V lost 5 bases and J lost 4; bases outside the gene matches: 9. The CDR3 is made up of 15 amino acids. The CDR3 DNA is TGTGCCAGCAGCCCATCCCGGACAGGGCTCACTGAAGCTTTCTTT. This encodes CASSPSRTGLTEAFF.

The J gene is TRBJ1-2, the V gene TRBV10-2; 9 nucleotides line up with TRBD1. The V and J ends lost 3 bases and 6 bases, in that order; junction bases with no gene match: 2. CDR3 length: 13 amino acids. Germline loops: CDR1 WSHSY, CDR2 SAAADI. CDR3 protein: CASSEDRGDGYTF. In nucleotides, the CDR3 is TGCGCCAGCAGTGAAGACAGGGGGGATGGCTACACCTTC.

Written as DNA, the CDR3 is TGTGCCAGACAGGAAAATAATTCACCCCTCCACTTT. This gives the protein CARQENNSPLHF. The rearrangement uses TRBV2 and TRBJ1-6; perhaps TRBD1 as D (5 bases). Germline-derived CDR1 and CDR2 are SNHLY and FYNNEI. Trimming removed 9 bases at V and 5 bases at J, with 8 bases between. The CDR3 contains 12 residues.

Here the CDR3 DNA reads TGTGCCAGCAGCGCATCACTAGCGGGAGGGCATAGGCAGTATTTT. It encodes CASSASLAGGHRQYF. The genes are TRBV9 and TRBJ2-3, with 13 bases lining up with TRBD2. Germline CDR1 reads SGDLS; CDR2 reads YYNGEE. V shed 3 bases and J 11 bases; nucleotides not matched to a gene: 9. This CDR3 is 15 amino acids long.

This chain uses TRBV12-5 with TRBJ1-4; 11 nucleotides match TRBD1. Germline V gene data show CDR1 as LGHNT and CDR2 as FRNRAP. J was trimmed by 8 bases and V by 11 bases; bases with no gene match: 7. This CDR3 comprises 13 residues. CDR3 DNA sequence: TGTGCTTCCGCCGGACAGGGGGCGGAAAAACTGTTTTTT. Translation: CASAGQGAEKLFF.

The chain is built from TRBV28 and TRBJ2-2; possibly TRBD1 for D (6 bases). Between the trimmed V and J ends, which lost 8 bases and 10 bases, there was a span of 8 bases. The CDR3 is 10 residues long. Germline lookup yields CDR1 MDHEN and CDR2 SYDVKM. The CDR3 protein is CASLGAELFF. The CDR3 DNA sequence: TGTGCCAGCCTGGGGGCGGAGCTGTTTTTT.

The rearrangement joins TRBV10-2 to TRBJ1-5; D might be TRBD1 (5 bases). The CDR3 runs 14 residues. Deletions cut 6 bases from V and 4 bases from J, with 13 bases between. The germline CDR1 and CDR2 sequences are WSHSY and SAAADI. The CDR3 loop is CASSLGRRNQPQHF. The CDR3 region has the DNA TGCGCCAGCAGCCTGGGGCGGCGGAATCAGCCCCAGCATTTT.

The CDR3: CASSRGLLYSYEQYF. DNA of the CDR3: TGTGCCAGTAGTAGGGGACTGCTCTACTCCTACGAGCAGTACTTC. The chain has TRBV19 and TRBJ2-7; a possible D gene is TRBD2 (6 bases). Trimming shortened V by 4 bases and J by 0 bases, and 13 bases separated the two germline ends. The CDR3 extends over 15 amino acids. Germline V lookup: CDR1 LNHDA, CDR2 SQIVND (reference sequence).

This sequence joins TRBV5-6 and TRBJ1-1; D is uncertain. Trimming took off 1 base at V and 4 bases at J, with 11 bases between the two ends. This CDR3 is 14 amino acids long. Germline-derived CDR1 and CDR2 are SGHDT and YYEEEE. The CDR3 DNA reads TGTGCCAGCAGCTTGCGCGGGGATGGCACTGAAGCTTTCTTT. The encoded protein is CASSLRGDGTEAFF.

V and J are TRBV5-8 and TRBJ2-7, with 11 bases that match TRBD2. Germline loops: CDR1 SGHTS, CDR2 YDEGEE. Unmatched junction bases numbered 1, after V lost 2 bases and J lost 0 bases. CDR3 length: 15 amino acids. The CDR3 nucleotides read TGTGCCAGCAGCTTTACTAGCGGGAGCTCCTACGAGCAGTACTTC. Protein product: CASSFTSGSSYEQYF.

This chain joins TRBV7-9 and TRBJ1-2; TRBD1 aligns across 12 bases. The germline gives CDR1 SEHNR, CDR2 FQNEAQ (reference sequence). V dropped 4 bases and J dropped 8; count of bases not matched to a gene: 8. The CDR3 runs 15 residues. The CDR3: CASSSRDRGLEGYTF. The CDR3 region has the DNA TGTGCCAGCAGCTCCCGGGACAGGGGGCTTGAGGGCTACACCTTC.

A few counts support this clone. The chain links TRBV9 to TRBJ1-1, with D possibly matching TRBD1 (6 bases). Trimming took off 4 bases at V and 3 bases at J, with 16 bases between the two ends. This CDR3 contains 15 residues. In germline, CDR1 is SGDLS, CDR2 YYNGEE. The CDR3 nucleotides are TGTGCCAGCAGCTTCCGGGAGGGGGAAGACACTGAAGCTTTCTTT. Encoded protein: CASSFREGEDTEAFF.

V and J are TRBV28 and TRBJ1-5; TRBD1 matches 7 bases. From germline, CDR1 is MDHEN and CDR2 SYDVKM. V lost 8 bases to trimming and J lost 2 bases; unmatched junction nucleotides: 6. The CDR3 length is 14 residues. CDR3 protein: CASEGGMGNQPQHF. CDR3 DNA sequence: TGTGCCAGCGAAGGGGGCATGGGCAATCAGCCCCAGCATTTT.

The rearrangement joins TRBV7-9 to TRBJ2-7; TRBD2 matches at 12 bases. Germline CDR1 reads SEHNR; CDR2 reads FQNEAQ (reference sequence). Losses at the gene ends were 5 bases for V and 0 bases for J; bases not matched to a gene: 11. This CDR3 is built from 18 residues. As DNA, the CDR3 is TGTGCCAGCAGCCAACCGACTAGCGGGAGCATTACCTCCTACGAGCAGTACTTC. It encodes CASSQPTSGSITSYEQYF.

The J gene is TRBJ2-7, the V gene TRBV19, with unresolved D. Trimming took off 6 bases at V and 3 bases at J, with 15 bases between the two ends. The CDR3 has 14 residues. CDR1 LNHDA and CDR2 SQIVND come from the germline V gene (reference sequence). The CDR3: CASRFIVFVYEQYF. CDR3 DNA: TGTGCCAGTAGATTTATTGTTTTCGTCTACGAGCAGTACTTC.

The CDR3 DNA follows: TGTGCCAGCAGTTCTGCCGGGACTAGCGGCACAGATACGCAGTATTTT. As protein: CASSSAGTSGTDTQYF. This sequence joins TRBV28 and TRBJ2-3, with 10 bases matching TRBD2. V trimming: 4 bases; J trimming: 1 base; junction bases outside the gene matches: 5. This CDR3 has 16 residues. Germline values: CDR1 MDHEN, CDR2 SYDVKM.

The chain joins TRBV23-1 to TRBJ1-5, with TRBD1 as a possible D gene (5 bases). TRBV23-1 is reported as an ORF; its role is uncertain. CDR3 size: 14 residues. V lost 8 bases and J 1 base, leaving 12 bases between the germline ends. CDR3 sequence reads: CASGAGRSNQPQHF. In nucleotides, the CDR3 is TGCGCCAGCGGGGCAGGGCGAAGCAATCAGCCCCAGCATTTT.

The chain is built from TRBV5-1 and TRBJ2-3; perhaps TRBD1 as D (6 bases). This CDR3 comprises 19 residues. Trimming stripped 0 bases from V and 0 bases from J, with 20 bases between. CDR1 is SGHRS and CDR2 is YFSETQ in the germline V gene. The CDR3 nucleotides read TGCGCCAGCAGCTTGGCCAAGGCCCGTTTGGGGGCAAGCACAGATACGCAGTATTTT. Translated, it gives CASSLAKARLGASTDTQYF.

The chain has TRBV30 and TRBJ1-4; no firm D call. The CDR3 contains 12 residues. The V and J ends lost 0 bases and 10 bases respectively, with 9 bases between them. Germline V gene sequence: CDR1 GTSNPN, CDR2 SVGIG (reference sequence). CDR3 DNA: TGTGCCTGGAGTGTAACCGGACTAAAACTGTTTTTT. Its translation is CAWSVTGLKLFF.

This chain's CDR3 is CASSLGGWTAPRDYGYTF. The CDR3 DNA follows: TGCGCCAGCAGCTTGGGGGGGTGGACAGCACCCCGGGACTATGGCTACACCTTC. The chain is built from TRBV5-1 and TRBJ1-2, with D possibly TRBD1 on 6 matching bases. V was trimmed by 0 bases and J by 3 bases, leaving 21 bases between them. The CDR3 consists of 18 residues. Germline assignment: CDR1 SGHRS and CDR2 YFSETQ.

This chain connects TRBV7-9 to TRBJ2-7, with 9 bases aligning to TRBD1. Germline CDR1 reads SEHNR; CDR2 reads FQNEAQ (reference sequence). J gave up 5 bases and V 5 bases, and 13 bases lay outside the gene matches. This CDR3 has 16 amino acids. CDR3 residues: CASSREGGTGTHEQYF. CDR3 in DNA: TGTGCCAGCAGCAGGGAGGGGGGGACAGGGACTCACGAGCAGTACTTC.

The V gene is TRBV5-1, the J gene TRBJ2-5; maybe TRBD1 (6 bases). Germline CDR1 SGHRS, CDR2 YFSETQ. Trimming stripped 0 bases from V and 1 base from J, with 13 bases between. The CDR3 covers 16 residues. CDR3 sequence: CASSLVVGQSQETQYF. CDR3 DNA: TGCGCCAGCAGCTTGGTAGTCGGACAGAGCCAAGAGACCCAGTACTTC.